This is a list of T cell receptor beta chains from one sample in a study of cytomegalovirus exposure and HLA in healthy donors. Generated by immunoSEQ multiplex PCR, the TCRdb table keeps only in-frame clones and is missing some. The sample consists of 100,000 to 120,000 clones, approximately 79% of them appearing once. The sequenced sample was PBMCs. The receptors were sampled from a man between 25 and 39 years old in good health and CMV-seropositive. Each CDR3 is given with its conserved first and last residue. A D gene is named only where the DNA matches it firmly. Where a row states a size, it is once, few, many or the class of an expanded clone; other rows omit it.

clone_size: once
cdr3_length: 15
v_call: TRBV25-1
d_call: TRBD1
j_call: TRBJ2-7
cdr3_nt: TGTGCCAGCAGTGAAGAGGACAGGGCCTCCTACGAGCAGTACTTC
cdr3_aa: CASSEEDRASYEQYF

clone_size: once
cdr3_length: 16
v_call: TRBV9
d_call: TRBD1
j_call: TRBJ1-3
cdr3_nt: TGTGCCAGCAGCTTTGGGACAGGGAACTCTGGAAACACCATATATTTT
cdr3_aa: CASSFGTGNSGNTIYF

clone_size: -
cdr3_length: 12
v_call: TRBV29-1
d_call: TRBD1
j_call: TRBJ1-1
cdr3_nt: TGCAGCGTTGAACGGACAGGGGACGGGGCTTTCTTT
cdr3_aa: CSVERTGDGAFF

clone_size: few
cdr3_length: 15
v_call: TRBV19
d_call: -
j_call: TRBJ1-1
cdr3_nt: TGTGCCAGTAGTCCTTACATCCAGGGAAGGAATGAAGCTTTCTTT
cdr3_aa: CASSPYIQGRNEAFF

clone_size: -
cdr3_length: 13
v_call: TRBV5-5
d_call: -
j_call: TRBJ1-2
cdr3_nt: TGTGCCAGCAGCTTTGGGACACGTTATGGCTACACCTTC
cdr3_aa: CASSFGTRYGYTF

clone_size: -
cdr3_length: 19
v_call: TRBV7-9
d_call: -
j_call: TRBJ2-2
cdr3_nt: TGTGCCAGCAGCTTAGTTCCCTACGGGGGGCCCGCGAACACCGGGGAGCTGTTTTTT
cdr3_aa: CASSLVPYGGPANTGELFF

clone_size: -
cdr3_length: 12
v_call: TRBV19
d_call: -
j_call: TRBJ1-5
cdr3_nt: TGTGCCAGTAACGACGACGGGCAGCCCCAGCATTTT
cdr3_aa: CASNDDGQPQHF

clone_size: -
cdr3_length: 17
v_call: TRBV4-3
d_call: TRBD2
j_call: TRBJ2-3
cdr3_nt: TGCGCCAGCAGCCACTCGAGTAGCGGGGCTTTGTACGATACGCAGTATTTT
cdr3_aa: CASSHSSSGALYDTQYF

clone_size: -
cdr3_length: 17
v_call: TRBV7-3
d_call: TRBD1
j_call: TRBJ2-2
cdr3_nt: TGTGCCAGCAGCTTAGGCCCGCAGGGGGCCTCCACCGGGGAGCTGTTTTTT
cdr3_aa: CASSLGPQGASTGELFF

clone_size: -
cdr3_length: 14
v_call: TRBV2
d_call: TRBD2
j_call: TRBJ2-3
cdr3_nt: TGTGCCAGCAATGGGCCCGGGAGGGTAGATACGCAGTATTTT
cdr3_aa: CASNGPGRVDTQYF

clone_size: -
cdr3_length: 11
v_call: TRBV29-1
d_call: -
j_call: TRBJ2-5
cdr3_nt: TGCAGCGCGGGGGAATCGGAGACCCAGTACTTC
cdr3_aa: CSAGESETQYF

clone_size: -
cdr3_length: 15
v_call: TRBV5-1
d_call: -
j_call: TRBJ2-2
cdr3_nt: TGCGCCAGCAGCTTCCCCACTGATCGCACCGGGGAGCTGTTTTTT
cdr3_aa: CASSFPTDRTGELFF

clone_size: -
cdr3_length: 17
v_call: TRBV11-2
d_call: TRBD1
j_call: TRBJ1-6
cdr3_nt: TGTGCCAGCAGCTCCCCCCGGACAGGGGTTTATAATTCACCCCTCCACTTT
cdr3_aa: CASSSPRTGVYNSPLHF

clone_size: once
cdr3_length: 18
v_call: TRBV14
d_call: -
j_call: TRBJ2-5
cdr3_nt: TGTGCCAGCAGCCAAACTCTTCGCTCACCGGGATTACAAGAGACCCAGTACTTC
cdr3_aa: CASSQTLRSPGLQETQYF

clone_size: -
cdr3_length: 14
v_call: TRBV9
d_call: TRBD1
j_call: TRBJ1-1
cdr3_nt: TGTGCCAGCAGCGGGGACAGGGGGAGGACTGAAGCTTTCTTT
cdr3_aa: CASSGDRGRTEAFF

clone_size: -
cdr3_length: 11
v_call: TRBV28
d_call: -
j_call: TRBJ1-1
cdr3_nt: TGTGCCAGCAGTTATAGGGGTGAAGCTTTCTTT
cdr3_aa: CASSYRGEAFF

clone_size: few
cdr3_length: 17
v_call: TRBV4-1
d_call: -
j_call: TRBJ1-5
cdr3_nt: TGCGCCAGCAGCACTACCGCTCTTCGGGGAGGCAATCAGCCCCAGCATTTT
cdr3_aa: CASSTTALRGGNQPQHF

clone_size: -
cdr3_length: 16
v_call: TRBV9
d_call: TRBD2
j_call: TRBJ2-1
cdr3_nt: TGTGCCAGCAGCGTAGTTGGATTAGCGGGGCGGGAGGAGCAGTTCTTC
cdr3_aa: CASSVVGLAGREEQFF

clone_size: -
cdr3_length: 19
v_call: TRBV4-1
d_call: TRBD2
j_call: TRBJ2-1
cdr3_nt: TGCGCCAGCAGCGAAAGAGACGCGGCTAGCGGGGGGGTAGACAATGAGCAGTTCTTC
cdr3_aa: CASSERDAASGGVDNEQFF

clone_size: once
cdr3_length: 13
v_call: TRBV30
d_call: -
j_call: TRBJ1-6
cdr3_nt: TGTGCCTGGAGTATCTCGGATAATTCACCCCTCCACTTT
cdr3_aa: CAWSISDNSPLHF

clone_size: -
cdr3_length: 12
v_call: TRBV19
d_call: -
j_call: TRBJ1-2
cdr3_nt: TGTGCCAGTAGTTTAACCAGGGATGGCTACACCTTC
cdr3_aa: CASSLTRDGYTF

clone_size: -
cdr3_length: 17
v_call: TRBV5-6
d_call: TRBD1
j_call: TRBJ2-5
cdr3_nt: TGTGCCAGCAGCTTGGTCAGGGGGCGAAAGGCGGATGAGACCCAGTACTTC
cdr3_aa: CASSLVRGRKADETQYF

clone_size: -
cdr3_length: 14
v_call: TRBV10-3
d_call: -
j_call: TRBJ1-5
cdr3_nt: TGTGCCAGCGCGGGGGGGGCCGACAATCAGCCCCAGCATTTT
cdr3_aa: CASAGGADNQPQHF

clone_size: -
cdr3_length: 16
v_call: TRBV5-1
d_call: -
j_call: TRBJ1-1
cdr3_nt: TGCGCCAGCAGCTTGGATGCAGGGGCGACGAACACTGAAGCTTTCTTT
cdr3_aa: CASSLDAGATNTEAFF

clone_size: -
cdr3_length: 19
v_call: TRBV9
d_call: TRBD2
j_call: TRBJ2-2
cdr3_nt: TGTGCCAGCAGCCCCAGTCGATTCGGGGGGACCTGGGGCACCGGGGAGCTGTTTTTT
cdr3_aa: CASSPSRFGGTWGTGELFF

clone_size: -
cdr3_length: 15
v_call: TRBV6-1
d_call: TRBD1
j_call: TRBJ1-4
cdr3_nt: TGTGCCAGCAGTCAGAGACAGGGGGTTCGTGAAAAACTGTTTTTT
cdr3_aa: CASSQRQGVREKLFF

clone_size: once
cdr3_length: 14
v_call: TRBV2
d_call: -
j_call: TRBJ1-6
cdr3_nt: TGTGCCAGCTGTATTAGCTCCTATAATTCACCCCTCCACTTT
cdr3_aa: CASCISSYNSPLHF

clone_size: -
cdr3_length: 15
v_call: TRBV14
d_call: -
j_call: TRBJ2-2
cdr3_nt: TGTGCCAGCAGCCAAAACGGGAGATACACCGGGGAGCTGTTTTTT
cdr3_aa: CASSQNGRYTGELFF

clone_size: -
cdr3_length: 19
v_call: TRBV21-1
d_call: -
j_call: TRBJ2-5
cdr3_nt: TGTGCCAGCAGCAAGATTAGGGACAGGGGCATGGGTAGATCGGAGACCCAGTACTTC
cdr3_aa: CASSKIRDRGMGRSETQYF

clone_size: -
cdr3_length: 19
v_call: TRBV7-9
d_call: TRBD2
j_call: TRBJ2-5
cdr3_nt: TGTGCCAGCAGTCCATTGGACCGGCTAGCGGGGTTCCTCCAAGAGACCCAGTACTTC
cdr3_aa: CASSPLDRLAGFLQETQYF

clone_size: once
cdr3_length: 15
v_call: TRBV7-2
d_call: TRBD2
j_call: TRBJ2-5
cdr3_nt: TGTGCCAGCAGCTTAGAGGTTGCGGGGGTAAAGACCCAGTACTTC
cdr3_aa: CASSLEVAGVKTQYF

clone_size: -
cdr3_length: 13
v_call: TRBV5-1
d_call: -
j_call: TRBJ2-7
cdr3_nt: TGCGCCAGCAGCTTGGATGGAGGGGGCGAGCAGTACTTC
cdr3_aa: CASSLDGGGEQYF

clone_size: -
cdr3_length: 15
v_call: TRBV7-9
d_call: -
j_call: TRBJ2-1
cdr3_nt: TGTGCCAGCAGCTTTTCCGGGGGTGCCTACAATGAGCAGTTCTTC
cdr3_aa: CASSFSGGAYNEQFF

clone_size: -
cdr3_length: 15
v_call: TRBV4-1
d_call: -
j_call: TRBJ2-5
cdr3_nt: TGCGCCAGCAGCCAAGAGGCTAGCCTCCTAACGGCCCAGTACTTC
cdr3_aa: CASSQEASLLTAQYF

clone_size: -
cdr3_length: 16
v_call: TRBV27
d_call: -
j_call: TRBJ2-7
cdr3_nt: TGTGCCAGCAGTCCCAAGGGCAGGGTAGTTTCCTACGAGCAGTACTTC
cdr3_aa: CASSPKGRVVSYEQYF

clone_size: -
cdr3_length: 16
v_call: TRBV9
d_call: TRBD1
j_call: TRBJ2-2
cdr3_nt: TGTGCCAGCAGCGGAACCGGGACAGTTAACACCGGGGAGCTGTTTTTT
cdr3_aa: CASSGTGTVNTGELFF

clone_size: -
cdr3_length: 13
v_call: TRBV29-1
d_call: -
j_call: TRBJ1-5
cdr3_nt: TGCAGCGTATTAGAGGAGCCCGATCAGCCCCAGCATTTT
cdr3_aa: CSVLEEPDQPQHF

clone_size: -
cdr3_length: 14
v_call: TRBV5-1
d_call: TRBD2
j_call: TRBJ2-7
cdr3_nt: TGCGCCAGCGGGGAGCGGGGGGGCTCCTACGAGCAGTACTTC
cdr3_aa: CASGERGGSYEQYF

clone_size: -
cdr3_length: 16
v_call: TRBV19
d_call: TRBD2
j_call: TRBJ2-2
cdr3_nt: TGTGCCAGTAGTCCGCGAACTAGCGGGGGGGCCGGGGAGCTGTTTTTT
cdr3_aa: CASSPRTSGGAGELFF

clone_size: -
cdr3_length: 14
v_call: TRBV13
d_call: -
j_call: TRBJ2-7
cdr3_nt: TGTGCCAGCAGCTTACCGAAAAGGGGTCACGAGCAGTACTTC
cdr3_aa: CASSLPKRGHEQYF

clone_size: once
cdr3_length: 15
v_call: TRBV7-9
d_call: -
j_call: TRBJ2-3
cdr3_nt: TGTGCCAGCAGCTTGGGCAGCCCTAGCACAGATACGCAGTATTTT
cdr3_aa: CASSLGSPSTDTQYF

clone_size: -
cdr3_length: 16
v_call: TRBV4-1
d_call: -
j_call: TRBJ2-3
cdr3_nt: TGCGCCAGCAGCCAAGAGTCTCAGGTACTCCCAGATACGCAGTATTTT
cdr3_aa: CASSQESQVLPDTQYF

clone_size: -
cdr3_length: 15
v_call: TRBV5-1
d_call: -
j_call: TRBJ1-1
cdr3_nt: TGCGCCAGCAGCTTGGTCCCAGGGATGAGTACTGAAGCTTTCTTT
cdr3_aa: CASSLVPGMSTEAFF

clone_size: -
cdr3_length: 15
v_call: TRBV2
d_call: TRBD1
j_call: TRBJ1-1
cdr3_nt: TGTGCCAGCAGCTTGGACAGGGCGATGAACACTGAAGCTTTCTTT
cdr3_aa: CASSLDRAMNTEAFF

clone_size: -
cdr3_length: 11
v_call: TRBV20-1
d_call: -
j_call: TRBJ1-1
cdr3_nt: TGCAGTGCTACGGGAACAGATCAAGCTTTCTTT
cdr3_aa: CSATGTDQAFF

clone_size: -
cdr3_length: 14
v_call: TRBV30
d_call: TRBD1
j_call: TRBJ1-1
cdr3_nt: TGTGCCTGGAGTGGTCCGGGACAGTACACTGAAGCTTTCTTT
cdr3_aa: CAWSGPGQYTEAFF